A selection of T cell receptor beta chains follows, all from one sample in a study of blood T cell repertoires in COVID-19. The repertoire was sequenced with immunoSEQ multiplex PCR; TCRdb's copy has only in-frame clones and lacks some. In the table there are approximately 230,000 clones, 82% of which are singletons. The specimen was peripheral blood. The receptors come from an elderly woman with active or convalescent COVID-19. Both conserved end residues are part of each CDR3. The D gene is left open where the match is weak. Clone size, where shown, is once, few, many, or a class for clones that have expanded.

D	V	J	size	DNA	CDR3
NA	TRBV6-5	TRBJ1-1	NA	TGTGCCACCGTTTATGATGGGGGCCAGTTCACTGAAGCTTTCTTT	CATVYDGGQFTEAFF
NA	TRBV28	TRBJ1-1	NA	TGTGCCTCGAACCGGGACACGCGAATTTTTGAAGCTTTCTTT	CASNRDTRIFEAFF
NA	TRBV3-1/TRBV3-2	TRBJ2-1	NA	TGTGCCAGCAGCCTAATGGGGCAGGGATCTCGCGGTGAGCAGTTCTTC	CASSLMGQGSRGEQFF
NA	TRBV5-6	TRBJ2-5	NA	TGTGCCAGCAGCTTGGAGGTACCAGGCCGAACCCAAGAGACCCAGTACTTC	CASSLEVPGRTQETQYF
TRBD1	TRBV7-2	TRBJ2-1	NA	TGTGCCAGCAGCTCGCCCGGGACAGGCCTCAGGGGTGAGCAGTTCTTC	CASSSPGTGLRGEQFF
NA	TRBV6-5	TRBJ1-1	once	TGTGCCAGCAGTTACTGGTCAGGGAAGAACACTGAAGCTTTCTTT	CASSYWSGKNTEAFF
NA	TRBV28	TRBJ1-2	NA	TGTGCCAGCAGTTTATACGGACAGACCTTTTTATACTATGGCTACACCTTC	CASSLYGQTFLYYGYTF
NA	TRBV4-1	TRBJ1-1	few	TGCGCCAGCAGCGTAATGGCTGGCACCAGGAACACTGAAGCTTTCTTT	CASSVMAGTRNTEAFF
TRBD2	TRBV18	TRBJ2-7	NA	TGTGCCAGCTCACCCTCGGGACTAGCGGAGCAGTACTTC	CASSPSGLAEQYF
NA	TRBV29-1	TRBJ1-1	few	TGCAGCACGGCCGGACAGATGAACACTGAAGCTTTCTTT	CSTAGQMNTEAFF
NA	TRBV7-9	TRBJ1-1	NA	TGTGCCAGCAGCCCGCAGGGGAACACTGAAGCTTTCTTT	CASSPQGNTEAFF
NA	TRBV9	TRBJ1-2	once	TGTGCCAGCAGCGCACAACCGCGGGGAGACTATGGCTACACCTTC	CASSAQPRGDYGYTF